These 4 T cell receptor beta chains were all obtained from the same sample, sequenced in a study of human T cells and chemical hapten exposure. TCRdb re-called the RACE reads through MiXCR, storing one row per CDR3 protein. Among around 120,000 distinct CDR3 sequences listed, roughly 13% were seen once. The time point is: pre-sensitization, week 0. The treatment: therapeutic diphenylcyclopropenone sensitization with weekly scalp DPC. The source material was whole blood, sampled in connection with sensitization to the hapten diphenylcyclopropenone (DPC). The receptors come from a woman aged 18 to 35 with alopecia areata. Some clones in this sample may be carry-over from other donors' samples.

The DNA of the CDR3 is TGTGCCAGCAGCTTAGAGTTCGGCGGGCAGCAGTTCTTC. It yields the protein CASSLEFGGQQFF. The chain combines TRBV11-3 with TRBJ2-1, with D perhaps matching TRBD2 (5 bases). The length of the CDR3 is 13 residues. Trimming removed 0 bases at V and 11 bases at J, with 11 bases between. The germline V gene has CDR1 SGHNT and CDR2 YENEEA.

This clonotype came up a few times. The rearrangement links TRBV5-4 to TRBJ2-3; 8 bases fit TRBD2. Germline V gives CDR1 SGHNT, CDR2 YYREEE (reference sequence). J was trimmed by 5 bases and V by 4 bases; bases with no gene match: 6. The CDR3 is 14 amino acids. In DNA form, the CDR3 reads TGTGCCAGCAGCCCGGGGGGGCCGGAAGATACGCAGTATTTT. It specifies CASSPGGPEDTQYF. Looking up the rest from reference TRBV5-4 and TRBJ2-3 gives the full variable domain: ETGVTQSPTHLIKTRGQQVTLRCSSQSGHNTVSWYQQALGQGPQFIFQYYREEENGRGNFPPRFSGLQFPNYSSELNVNALELDDSALYLCASSPGGPEDTQYFGPGTRLTVL.

The sample holds a few counts of this clonotype. The CDR3 DNA reads as TGTGCCAGCAGAATTGATGGCGGCACCGGGGAGCTGTTTTTT. It is translated as CASRIDGGTGELFF. V gene TRBV6-2 or TRBV6-3 combines with J gene TRBJ2-2; D unclear. CDR1 and CDR2 from the germline V gene are MNHEY and SVGEGT. This CDR3 comprises 14 residues. V was cut by 6 bases and J by 4 bases, with 12 bases left in between.

This clonotype was seen ten or more times. CDR3 sequence (DNA): TGTGCCAGCAGCCAAGACTTAGCCGGACGGCTCTATGGCTACACCTTC. It encodes CASSQDLAGRLYGYTF. The J gene is TRBJ1-2, the V gene TRBV14; D is undetermined. CDR1 and CDR2 from the germline V gene are SGHDN and FVKESK. The CDR3 spans 16 residues. V was cut by 0 bases and J by 4 bases, with 15 bases left in between.